A selection of T cell receptor beta chains follows, all from one sample in a study of blood T cell repertoires in COVID-19. The table came from immunoSEQ multiplex PCR; TCRdb's copy has only in-frame clones and leaves some out. Of roughly 210,000 clones detected, roughly 90% appear once; the ten largest clones hold 1.5% to 2%. Material: peripheral blood. The receptors shown here come from a man in his 70s with acute or convalescent COVID-19. Each CDR3 is given with its conserved first and last residue. A D gene is named only where the DNA matches it firmly. Where a row states a size, it is once, few, many or the class of an expanded clone; other rows omit it.

J gene: TRBJ2-1
V gene: TRBV5-4
D gene: NA
clone size: NA
CDR3 DNA: TGTGCCAGCAGACCCGCCGCAGGGGGGAATGAGCAGTTCTTC
CDR3 protein: CASRPAAGGNEQFF

J gene: TRBJ1-3
V gene: TRBV7-3
D gene: NA
clone size: NA
CDR3 DNA: TGTGCCAGCAGCCCAACAGCTCCGAACTCTGGAAACACCATATATTTT
CDR3 protein: CASSPTAPNSGNTIYF

J gene: TRBJ1-5
V gene: TRBV19
D gene: TRBD1
clone size: NA
CDR3 DNA: TGTGCCAGTAGTTCCCGAGGGGGCAAGGTTCAGCCCCAGCATTTT
CDR3 protein: CASSSRGGKVQPQHF

J gene: TRBJ2-7
V gene: TRBV9
D gene: NA
clone size: NA
CDR3 DNA: TGTGCCAGCAGCCCATCCGGGACTCAGAATTACGAGCAGTACTTC
CDR3 protein: CASSPSGTQNYEQYF

J gene: TRBJ2-7
V gene: TRBV6-6
D gene: TRBD2
clone size: NA
CDR3 DNA: TGTGCCAGCAGTACGACCGGGACTAGTAACTACGAGCAGTACTTC
CDR3 protein: CASSTTGTSNYEQYF

J gene: TRBJ1-5
V gene: TRBV19
D gene: TRBD1
clone size: NA
CDR3 DNA: TGTGCCAGTAGTAGACAGGGAAGTTATCAGCCCCAGCATTTT
CDR3 protein: CASSRQGSYQPQHF

J gene: TRBJ1-1
V gene: TRBV25-1
D gene: NA
clone size: few
CDR3 DNA: TGTGCCAGCAGGGGGGAAGGGGGAGGGACTGAAGCTTTCTTT
CDR3 protein: CASRGEGGGTEAFF

J gene: TRBJ2-7
V gene: TRBV6-5
D gene: NA
clone size: NA
CDR3 DNA: TGTGCCAGCAGGCCCCATCACCAGTTGATCTACGAGCAGTACTTC
CDR3 protein: CASRPHHQLIYEQYF

J gene: TRBJ1-1
V gene: TRBV2
D gene: NA
clone size: NA
CDR3 DNA: TGTGCCAGCGGGGCAGAAGTAATCACTGAAGCTTTCTTT
CDR3 protein: CASGAEVITEAFF

J gene: TRBJ2-3
V gene: TRBV20-1
D gene: TRBD1
clone size: NA
CDR3 DNA: TGCAGTGCTAGTCCGGCACAGGGGAACACAGATACGCAGTATTTT
CDR3 protein: CSASPAQGNTDTQYF

J gene: TRBJ1-5
V gene: TRBV7-2
D gene: NA
clone size: few
CDR3 DNA: TGTGCCAGCAGCTTAGCTGGACTCAACGGGCAGCCCCAGCATTTT
CDR3 protein: CASSLAGLNGQPQHF

J gene: TRBJ1-2
V gene: TRBV4-2
D gene: TRBD1
clone size: NA
CDR3 DNA: TGTGCCAGCAGCCAAATGACAGGGGAGAACTATGGCTACACCTTC
CDR3 protein: CASSQMTGENYGYTF

J gene: TRBJ2-1
V gene: TRBV25-1
D gene: TRBD2
clone size: few
CDR3 DNA: TGTGCCAGCAGTTCCCCGGGAGGTCTATACAATGAGCAGTTCTTC
CDR3 protein: CASSSPGGLYNEQFF

J gene: TRBJ2-1
V gene: TRBV6-5
D gene: NA
clone size: NA
CDR3 DNA: TGTGCCAGCAGTTACTCGATTAGCGCCTACAATGAGCAGTTCTTC
CDR3 protein: CASSYSISAYNEQFF

J gene: TRBJ2-2
V gene: TRBV10-3
D gene: TRBD2
clone size: NA
CDR3 DNA: TGTGCCATCACTGAGCGGGAGTTAACCGGGGAGCTGTTTTTT
CDR3 protein: CAITERELTGELFF

J gene: TRBJ1-2
V gene: TRBV19
D gene: TRBD1
clone size: NA
CDR3 DNA: TGTGCCAGTGGATCACAGGGGGCGCTCTATGGCTACACCTTC
CDR3 protein: CASGSQGALYGYTF

J gene: TRBJ2-7
V gene: TRBV9
D gene: TRBD2
clone size: NA
CDR3 DNA: TGTGCCAGCTCGTCAGGGACTAGCTACGAGCAGTACTTC
CDR3 protein: CASSSGTSYEQYF

J gene: TRBJ2-2
V gene: TRBV6-5
D gene: TRBD2
clone size: NA
CDR3 DNA: TGTGCCAGCAGTCCCCTAGCGGGAGTCGCCGGGGAGCTGTTTTTT
CDR3 protein: CASSPLAGVAGELFF

J gene: TRBJ1-2
V gene: TRBV28
D gene: NA
clone size: NA
CDR3 DNA: TGTGCCAGCAGCTTACAGGGTCTCTATGGCTACACCTTC
CDR3 protein: CASSLQGLYGYTF

J gene: TRBJ2-6
V gene: TRBV28
D gene: NA
clone size: NA
CDR3 DNA: TGTGCCAGCAGTTTTGCACACTCTGGGGCCAACGTCCTGACTTTC
CDR3 protein: CASSFAHSGANVLTF

J gene: TRBJ2-1
V gene: TRBV19
D gene: TRBD2
clone size: once
CDR3 DNA: TGTGCCAGTAGTCGGGCTAGCGGGTCCAATGAGCAGTTCTTC
CDR3 protein: CASSRASGSNEQFF

J gene: TRBJ1-1
V gene: TRBV18
D gene: TRBD1
clone size: NA
CDR3 DNA: TGTGCCAGCTCACCCAGCCGACAGGGAGGAACTGAAGCTTTCTTT
CDR3 protein: CASSPSRQGGTEAFF

J gene: TRBJ1-2
V gene: TRBV5-1
D gene: NA
clone size: NA
CDR3 DNA: TGCGCCAGCAGCGCCGACAGGCTCTATGGCTACACCTTC
CDR3 protein: CASSADRLYGYTF

J gene: TRBJ2-1
V gene: TRBV29-1
D gene: TRBD2
clone size: NA
CDR3 DNA: TGCAGCGCCCTGGGACTAGCGGGACCCTCCAATGAGCAGTTCTTC
CDR3 protein: CSALGLAGPSNEQFF

J gene: TRBJ2-7
V gene: TRBV10-3
D gene: NA
clone size: NA
CDR3 DNA: TGTGCCATCAGTGGCACGGGCTCCTACGAGCAGTACTTC
CDR3 protein: CAISGTGSYEQYF